Following are 30 T cell receptor beta chains from one sample sequenced in a study of blood T cell repertoires in COVID-19. Clones were read by immunoSEQ multiplex PCR, and TCRdb kept only the in-frame ones, dropping some. The sample comprises over 200,000 clones, 84% of which are singletons, and 6.8% rests with the top ten. Sequencing was performed on PBMCs or T cells enriched from blood (not recorded which). The receptors derive from a woman aged 40 to 49 who had recovered from COVID-19.

The chain uses TRBV7-2 and TRBJ1-4, with 8 nucleotides matching TRBD1. The V gene end was trimmed by 6 bases and the J gene end by 6 bases; junction bases not matched to a gene: 9. The CDR3 is made up of 15 amino acids. Germline V gene data show CDR1 as SGHTA and CDR2 as FQGNSA. CDR3 DNA: TGTGCCAGCAGACGAAGTGACAGGGGAGATGAAAAACTGTTTTTT. This codes for CASRRSDRGDEKLFF.

This chain links TRBV7-9 with TRBJ2-6; weak D call: TRBD1 (6 bases). This CDR3 has 17 residues. Looked up from germline, CDR1 is SEHNR and CDR2 is FQNEAQ (reference sequence). Trimming took 1 base from V and 2 from J, leaving 12 bases between them. CDR3 nucleotides: TGTGCCAGCAGCTTAGTACCAGGGGAAGCTGGGGCCAACGTCCTGACTTTC. It codes for CASSLVPGEAGANVLTF.

This chain links TRBV7-9 with TRBJ2-2; 9 bases align to TRBD2. The V gene's germline CDR1 is SEHNR and CDR2 FQNEAQ (reference sequence). The CDR3 has 17 amino acids. Trimming removed 2 bases from V and 4 bases from J; junction bases left unmatched: 8. CDR3 nucleotides: TGTGCCAGCAGCTTAAAGGCGGGAGGGCCGGGCACCGGGGAGCTGTTTTTT. It encodes CASSLKAGGPGTGELFF.

This clone has a single count. The chain has TRBV24-1 and TRBJ1-2, with TRBD1 identical over 9 bases. The CDR3 totals 14 residues. Germline trimming cut 2 bases from V and 8 bases from J; bases unmatched to any gene: 5. Germline CDR1 KGHDR, CDR2 SFDVKD. The CDR3 DNA follows: TGTGCCACCAGTGATTGGGACAGGGCGGGAGGCTACACCTTC. Translation: CATSDWDRAGGYTF.

This sequence joins TRBV25-1 and TRBJ2-7; 10 positions match TRBD1. CDR1 and CDR2 (germline): MGHDK, SYGVNS. With 3 bases clipped from V and 2 bases from J, the junction kept 7 bases outside the gene matches. The CDR3 consists of 16 residues. The chain's CDR3 is CASSETPGTGAYEQYF. The CDR3 DNA follows: TGTGCCAGCAGTGAGACCCCCGGGACAGGGGCCTACGAGCAGTACTTC.

This sequence joins TRBV24-1 and TRBJ2-2; maybe TRBD2 (6 bases). V lost 4 bases and J 5 bases, leaving 13 bases between the germline ends. This CDR3 has 15 amino acids. Germline lookup yields CDR1 KGHDR and CDR2 SFDVKD. The CDR3 nucleotides are TGTGCCACCAGTGAACTGGGTGGGAGGACCGGGGAGCTGTTTTTT. Protein product: CATSELGGRTGELFF.

V and J are TRBV7-9 and TRBJ2-3; possibly TRBD2 for D (6 bases). The CDR3 consists of 15 residues. V lost 5 bases, J lost 7 bases, and 19 bases lay in between. CDR1 is SEHNR and CDR2 is FQNEAQ in the germline V gene (reference sequence). The CDR3 DNA reads as TGTGCCAGCAGCCCCCTTCCCGGGAGCGTAAATACGCAGTATTTT. This sequence encodes CASSPLPGSVNTQYF.

The chain recombines TRBV24-1 with TRBJ2-2; 8 bases agree with TRBD1. This CDR3 is built from 15 residues. Germline CDR1 is KGHDR and CDR2 is SFDVKD. J was trimmed by 5 bases and V by 4 bases; bases with no gene match: 5. The CDR3 reads CATSEGQDLTGELFF. CDR3 DNA: TGTGCCACCAGTGAGGGACAGGACTTGACCGGGGAGCTGTTTTTT.

V is TRBV2 and J is TRBJ1-6, with 8 positions matching TRBD1. The germline CDR1 and CDR2 sequences are SNHLY and FYNNEI. The junction had 5 bases not matched to a gene; V was cut back by 6 bases and J by 4 bases. The CDR3 is 15 residues long. CDR3 nucleotide sequence: TGTGCCAGCAGCGACAGGGGAAAATATAATTCACCCCTCCACTTT. Translated, it gives CASSDRGKYNSPLHF. Complete variable domain (other parts from reference TRBV2 and TRBJ1-6): EPEVTQTPSHQVTQMGQEVILRCVPISNHLYFYWYRQILGQKVEFLVSFYNNEISEKSEIFDDQFSVERPDGSNFTLKIRSTKLEDSAMYFCASSDRGKYNSPLHFGNGTRLTVT.

The V gene is TRBV30, the J gene TRBJ2-7, with 11 bases lining up with TRBD1. The junction had 6 bases not matched to a gene; V was cut back by 4 bases and J by 1 base. The CDR3 totals 15 residues. The germline V gene encodes CDR1 GTSNPN and CDR2 SVGIG (reference sequence). The CDR3, as DNA: TGTGCCTGGATAAGAGGACAGGGGGCTTCCTACGAGCAGTACTTC. Amino acids: CAWIRGQGASYEQYF.

This clone has more than one count but fewer than ten. This chain's CDR3 is CASSLVEGETQYF. CDR3 bases: TGCGCCAGCAGCTTGGTTGAGGGAGAGACCCAGTACTTC. The chain joins TRBV5-1 to TRBJ2-5; D is possibly TRBD2 (5 bases). In germline, CDR1 is SGHRS, CDR2 YFSETQ. V shed 0 bases and J shed 4 bases, with 7 bases lying between them. The CDR3 contains 13 residues. The full variable domain, completed using reference TRBV5-1 and TRBJ2-5, is KAGVTQTPRYLIKTRGQQVTLSCSPISGHRSVSWYQQTPGQGLQFLFEYFSETQRNKGNFPGRFSGRQFSNSRSEMNVSTLELGDSALYLCASSLVEGETQYFGPGTRLLVL.

Worth noting for this clone: The same CDR3 is also encoded by other DNA sequences in this sample. CDR3 DNA: TGCGCCAGCAGCTTGGAAGGACTAGCGGGGTACAATGAGCAGTTCTTC. Translating gives CASSLEGLAGYNEQFF. The V call is TRBV5-1, the J call TRBJ2-1; TRBD2 matches 12 bases. The CDR3 runs to 16 residues. CDR1 and CDR2 from the germline V gene are SGHRS and YFSETQ. J gave up 4 bases and V 0 bases, and 2 bases lay outside the gene matches. Filled out from reference TRBV5-1 and TRBJ2-1, the complete variable domain reads KAGVTQTPRYLIKTRGQQVTLSCSPISGHRSVSWYQQTPGQGLQFLFEYFSETQRNKGNFPGRFSGRQFSNSRSEMNVSTLELGDSALYLCASSLEGLAGYNEQFFGPGTRLTVL.

CDR3 amino acids: CAWAPGGRANEKLFF. CDR3 sequence (DNA): TGTGCCTGGGCCCCAGGGGGGCGAGCTAATGAAAAACTGTTTTTT. The chain employs TRBV30 and TRBJ1-4; 7 bases map to TRBD1. Germline CDR1 GTSNPN, CDR2 SVGIG (reference sequence). Trimming at V came to 5 bases and at J to 3 bases, leaving 9 bases not matched to a gene. The CDR3 has 15 residues.

This clone was seen a handful of times. The rearrangement joins TRBV3-1 (or the pseudogene TRBV3-2) to TRBJ2-1; the D gene is possibly TRBD1 (5 bases). Trimming took 3 bases from V and 10 from J, leaving 13 bases between them. The CDR3 length is 13 residues. The germline CDR1 and CDR2 sequences are LGHDT and YNNKEL (reference sequence). The CDR3 loop is CASSQTRVMEQFF. CDR3 sequence (DNA): TGTGCCAGCAGCCAGACCAGGGTTATGGAGCAGTTCTTC.

The chain is built from TRBV6-5 and TRBJ2-7; TRBD2 aligns across 8 bases. Trimming cost V 4 bases and J 4 bases; bases outside gene matches: 9. The CDR3 sequence is 15 residues long. Germline V gene sequence: CDR1 MNHEY, CDR2 SVGAGI. CDR3 nucleotides: TGTGCCAGCAGTTCCGTTGGGACTAGAAGGTACGAGCAGTACTTC. Encoded protein: CASSSVGTRRYEQYF.

The genes are TRBV5-6 and TRBJ2-3; TRBD2 is a possible D gene (5 bases). The CDR3 covers 17 residues. Germline CDR1 and CDR2: SGHDT and YYEEEE. V lost 0 bases and J 0 bases, leaving 14 bases between the germline ends. CDR3 amino acids: CASSLAGRTPSTDTQYF. The CDR3 region has the DNA TGTGCCAGCAGCTTGGCGGGAAGAACGCCGAGCACAGATACGCAGTATTTT. The whole variable domain, filled in from reference TRBV5-6 and TRBJ2-3, reads DAGVTQSPTHLIKTRGQQVTLRCSPKSGHDTVSWYQQALGQGPQFIFQYYEEEERQRGNFPDRFSGHQFPNYSSELNVNALLLGDSALYLCASSLAGRTPSTDTQYFGPGTRLTVL.

The chain links TRBV5-1 to TRBJ1-3; D not certain. CDR1 is SGHRS, CDR2 YFSETQ, per germline. V lost 1 base and J 0 bases, leaving 5 bases between the germline ends. This CDR3 spans 14 amino acids. In DNA form, the CDR3 reads TGCGCCAGCAGCTTGTCTTCCTCTGGAAACACCATATATTTT. Its protein product is CASSLSSSGNTIYF.

The chain recombines TRBV27 with TRBJ2-1; 15 bases are shared with TRBD2. V dropped 2 bases and J dropped 7; count of bases not matched to a gene: 6. Germline V gene sequence: CDR1 MNHEY, CDR2 SMNVEV (reference sequence). The CDR3 spans 17 residues. The CDR3 DNA reads TGTGCCAGCAGTTTACAACTCGGGACTAGCGGGAGGAATGAGCAGTTCTTC. Amino acids: CASSLQLGTSGRNEQFF.

The chain recombines TRBV15 with TRBJ1-4, with TRBD1 identical over 11 bases. CDR1 and CDR2 from the germline V gene are LNHNV and YYDKDF (reference sequence). V dropped 3 bases and J dropped 6; count of bases not matched to a gene: 3. CDR3 length: 15 amino acids. The CDR3 region has the DNA TGTGCCACCAGCAGGAGGGACAGGGGGTATGAAAAACTGTTTTTT. Encoded protein: CATSRRDRGYEKLFF.

This clone occurred a few times. The rearrangement joins TRBV28 to TRBJ2-6; a weak D match, TRBD1 (6 bases). Trimming shortened V by 7 bases and J by 2 bases, and 15 bases separated the two germline ends. The V gene's germline CDR1 is MDHEN and CDR2 SYDVKM. CDR3 length: 16 residues. The CDR3 sequence is CASNPAQGTGANVLTF. The DNA of the CDR3 is TGTGCCAGCAACCCAGCCCAGGGGACTGGGGCCAACGTCCTGACTTTC.

J is TRBJ2-5 and V is TRBV5-8, with D possibly matching TRBD2 (6 bases). The CDR3 runs 14 residues. Trimming removed 4 bases from V and 2 bases from J, with 12 bases in between. Germline CDR1 is SGHTS and CDR2 is YDEGEE. The DNA of the CDR3 is TGTGCCAGCAGCCCCGGGACTTTACAAGAGACCCAGTACTTC. Translated: CASSPGTLQETQYF.

The rearrangement uses TRBV10-1 and TRBJ1-1; D possibly corresponds to TRBD1 (5 bases). Germline CDR1 reads WNHNN; CDR2 reads SYGVQD (reference sequence). This CDR3 has 13 amino acids. Trimming shortened V by 8 bases and J by 1 base, and 11 bases separated the two germline ends. The chain's CDR3 is CASRWGTNTEAFF. The CDR3 DNA reads as TGCGCCAGCCGCTGGGGCACGAACACTGAAGCTTTCTTT.

CDR3 loop: CASSEGQSSGNTIYF. Written as DNA, the CDR3 is TGCGCCAGCAGCGAGGGACAGAGCTCTGGAAACACCATATATTTT. V gene TRBV5-1 combines with J gene TRBJ1-3; 7 nucleotides match TRBD1. The CDR3 runs to 15 residues. V shed 4 bases and J 0 bases; nucleotides not matched to a gene: 4. CDR1 is SGHRS and CDR2 is YFSETQ in the germline V gene.

The table lists this clone with a few counts. The CDR3 bases are TGTGCCAGCACCCCTAGTAGCGGGATAAGAAATGAGCAGTTCTTC. It codes for CASTPSSGIRNEQFF. The V call is TRBV6-4, the J call TRBJ2-1, with 8 bases lining up with TRBD2. The ends lost 7 bases at V and 7 bases at J; junction bases unmatched: 12. The germline CDR1 and CDR2 sequences are MRHNA and SNTAGT. The length of the CDR3 is 15 residues.

J is TRBJ2-1 and V is TRBV24-1; TRBD2 is a possible D gene (6 bases). Per the germline V gene, CDR1 is KGHDR and CDR2 is SFDVKD. The CDR3 has 15 residues. The V and J ends lost 3 bases and 1 base respectively, with 9 bases between them. In DNA form, the CDR3 reads TGTGCCACCAGTGATAGGCGGGAATCCTACAATGAGCAGTTCTTC. It is translated as CATSDRRESYNEQFF.

V gene TRBV6-5 combines with J gene TRBJ2-7; 7 nucleotides match TRBD1. Germline values: CDR1 MNHEY, CDR2 SVGAGI. V lost 7 bases to trimming and J lost 2 bases; unmatched junction nucleotides: 8. The CDR3 covers 14 residues. The CDR3 sequence: CASTWGQGAYEQYF. DNA of the CDR3: TGTGCCAGCACCTGGGGGCAGGGGGCCTACGAGCAGTACTTC.

This rearrangement joins TRBV9 to TRBJ2-3; unclear D gene. The length of the CDR3 is 15 residues. Germline V gene lookup returns CDR1 SGDLS and CDR2 YYNGEE. The germline V and J ends were trimmed by 2 bases and 0 bases, with 10 bases remaining between them. The CDR3, as DNA: TGTGCCAGCAGCGTGTTGAGCACTAGCACAGATACGCAGTATTTT. Its protein product is CASSVLSTSTDTQYF.

The chain has TRBV7-2 and TRBJ2-7; a possible D gene is TRBD2 (6 bases). From germline, CDR1 is SGHTA and CDR2 FQGNSA. V was pared by 5 bases and J by 0 bases, with 11 bases between. The CDR3 is 14 residues long. The CDR3: CASSQGLASYEQYF. The CDR3, as DNA: TGTGCCAGCAGCCAGGGACTCGCCTCCTACGAGCAGTACTTC.

This chain joins TRBV13 and TRBJ1-1; no firm D call. Germline CDR1 is PRHDT and CDR2 is FYEKMQ (reference sequence). The CDR3 has 13 residues. V dropped 9 bases and J dropped 0 bases, with 11 bases sitting between them. The CDR3, as DNA: TGTGCCAGTCTAGAATACATGAACACTGAAGCTTTCTTT. Its translation: CASLEYMNTEAFF.

The V call is TRBV5-1, the J call TRBJ1-2; possibly TRBD1 for D (6 bases). Deletions cut 4 bases from V and 0 bases from J, with 13 bases between. CDR1 is SGHRS and CDR2 is YFSETQ in the germline V gene. This CDR3 comprises 15 residues. CDR3 protein: CASSHGQRTNYGYTF. Here the CDR3 DNA reads TGCGCCAGCAGCCATGGACAGAGGACTAACTATGGCTACACCTTC.